This is a list of T cell receptor beta chains from one sample in a study of T cell responses to AZD1222 COVID-19 vaccine. Libraries were prepared by immunoSEQ multiplex PCR; TCRdb keeps only in-frame clonotypes and omits some of them. The sample yields roughly 120,000 clones, about 92% seen once. The sample was peripheral blood, taken 28 days after the second AZD1222 dose. Receptors were obtained from an adult who received the AZD1222 COVID-19 vaccine. Both conserved end residues are part of each CDR3. Each record gives: clone size, V gene, CDR3 protein. Some rows mark clone size as missing; the rest say once, few, many or name a class of expanded clone.

few | TRBV29-1 | CSVNTLDRAARGYTF
. | TRBV27 | CASSLRLENTEAFF
. | TRBV9 | CASSGGHVTVRETQYF
. | TRBV7-8 | CASSLRFHTQYF
once | TRBV27 | CASSRTRRGSTDNYGYTF
. | TRBV15 | CATTPGRSPNQPQHF
. | TRBV7-2 | CASSLGLAGSSYEQYF
. | TRBV5-1 | CASHLVAGGTDTQYF
. | TRBV4-1 | CASSRLTGERTDTQYF
. | TRBV28 | CASSFFSSGGNTIYF
. | TRBV6-1 | CASSASVTSGVTGELFF
. | TRBV7-9 | CASSSSRLTVSEQYF
. | TRBV21-1 | CATPWLNSLLHF
. | TRBV2 | CASGSYRVRDEQYF
. | TRBV27 | CASSWRGPTYEQYF
. | TRBV12-3/TRBV12-4 | CASSSSSVIQYF
. | TRBV6-2/TRBV6-3 | CASSYHRGTGGQPQHF
once | TRBV29-1 | CSVTGQNSYEQYF
. | TRBV5-1 | CASSSPVEAFF
. | TRBV5-1 | CASSFQGSNEQFF
. | TRBV19 | CASRRGIAGELFF
. | TRBV19 | CASSIQTGTSGNTIYF
. | TRBV25-1 | CASSEGQPNEKLFF
. | TRBV12-3/TRBV12-4 | CASSLTGNTEAFF
. | TRBV6-2/TRBV6-3 | CASSLDRVYNQPQHF
. | TRBV24-1 | CATSDGGQGQETQYF
. | TRBV11-2 | CASSLDPRYSYEQYF
. | TRBV4-1 | CASNLKLGGLVDTIYF
. | TRBV19 | CASSMMAVQQETQYF
. | TRBV11-2 | CASSLGLGNEQFF
. | TRBV2 | CASSGGHMYQETQYF
. | TRBV12-5 | CASGTGIQPQHF
. | TRBV7-2 | CASSPAFRNTQYF
. | TRBV9 | CASSVADENTEAFF
. | TRBV7-2 | CASSSGQGVNGYTF
. | TRBV7-9 | CASSLVPGGRETQYF
. | TRBV3-1/TRBV3-2 | CASSQSGDNEQFF
once | TRBV6-1 | CASSEVGYGYTF
. | TRBV7-9 | CASSPTGTSSSTGELFF
. | TRBV7-8 | CASSFGGLPETQYF
. | TRBV10-3 | CASTSGPDNEQFF
once | TRBV10-2 | CASSEGPGGENTEAFF
. | TRBV6-5 | CASSSGGLYEQYF
few | TRBV3-1/TRBV3-2 | CASSPRAGHNTEAFF
once | TRBV4-3 | CASSLSDGSYEQYF
. | TRBV5-4 | CASSWDRGTEAFF
. | TRBV2 | CASSERRDSYHGYTF
many | TRBV7-2 | CASSPLVSSTDTQYF
. | TRBV6-5 | CATLSGGNNEKLFF
. | TRBV7-3 | CASSLSGSVDEQYF
. | TRBV2 | CASSEGDEPQHF
. | TRBV30 | CAWSGTGGSQYF
. | TRBV3-1/TRBV3-2 | CASSPRAQNTEAFF
. | TRBV4-1 | CASSQFRTENNEQFF
. | TRBV6-5 | CASSLQVGDQPQHF